These 25 T cell receptor beta chains share one sample of origin, sequenced in a study of early T cells in non-severe SARS-CoV-2 infection. Each CDR3 protein is one row after TCRdb ran MiXCR on the 5' RACE reads. The data show around 93,000 distinct CDR3 sequences, approximately 12% seen once. Sample: whole blood, taken at baseline. The receptors come from an adult who was a healthcare worker with PCR-confirmed SARS-CoV-2 infection or an uninfected control (not recorded which).

In its sample, this clonotype was seen a few times. The chain employs TRBV20-1 and TRBJ2-7, with a tentative D call TRBD1 (6 bases). V lost 5 bases to trimming and J lost 0 bases, with 11 bases between them. Germline V lookup: CDR1 DFQATT, CDR2 SNEGSKA (reference sequence). The CDR3 extends over 13 amino acids. As DNA, the CDR3 is TGCAGTGCTTTAAGGACAGTCTCCTACGAGCAGTACTTC. Residues: CSALRTVSYEQYF.

The table lists this clonotype with a few counts. The chain combines TRBV7-3 with TRBJ2-3; D tentatively reads TRBD1 or TRBD2 (5 bases each). In germline, CDR1 is SGHTA, CDR2 FQGTGA. Trimming left V 0 bases short and J 6 bases short, with 19 bases between. This CDR3 is 17 amino acids long. CDR3 nucleotides: TGTGCCAGCAGCTTAACCCCTAACCGGGACCTGAGGGATACGCAGTATTTT. Its translation is CASSLTPNRDLRDTQYF.

This clonotype was found many times. The chain employs TRBV29-1 and TRBJ2-3, with D possibly being TRBD2 (6 bases). The CDR3 has 17 amino acids. Germline V gene data show CDR1 as SQVTM and CDR2 as ANQGSEA. Deletions cut 6 bases from V and 2 bases from J, with 24 bases between. The CDR3 nucleotides read TGCAGCGTCCCTGGTGGAGGGAAAGTAGAAAACACAGATACGCAGTATTTT. This codes for CSVPGGGKVENTDTQYF.

The chain couples TRBV29-1 to TRBJ1-1; D is possibly TRBD1 (6 bases). CDR3 size: 15 residues. Per the germline V gene, CDR1 is SQVTM and CDR2 is ANQGSEA. V was pared by 8 bases and J by 3 bases, with 22 bases between. CDR3 loop: CSTIATGYGHTEAFF. DNA of the CDR3: TGCAGCACTATTGCTACAGGGTACGGGCACACTGAAGCTTTCTTT.

This chain connects TRBV7-9 to TRBJ2-1; 10 bases align to TRBD1. Germline V gene data show CDR1 as SEHNR and CDR2 as FQNEAQ (reference sequence). J lost 3 bases, V lost 5 bases, and 7 bases had no gene match. The length of the CDR3 is 16 residues. CDR3 amino acids: CASSPPDRGIYNEQFF. For the CDR3, the DNA is TGTGCCAGCAGCCCACCGGACAGGGGGATCTACAATGAGCAGTTCTTC.

The gene calls are TRBV19 and TRBJ1-1; the match to TRBD1 covers 11 bases. The junction had 11 bases not matched to a gene; V was cut back by 5 bases and J by 3 bases. CDR1 and CDR2 from the germline V gene are LNHDA and SQIVND (reference sequence). The length of the CDR3 is 17 residues. For the CDR3, the DNA is TGTGCCAGTAGTCCCCGGACAGGGGGCGTCCAGGACACTGAAGCTTTCTTT. Its protein is CASSPRTGGVQDTEAFF.

This clonotype was detected many times. The V call is TRBV5-6, the J call TRBJ1-1, with TRBD1 matching over 8 bases. Germline CDR1 reads SGHDT; CDR2 reads YYEEEE. V gave up 3 bases and J gave up 5 bases; unmatched junction bases: 3. This CDR3 comprises 13 residues. The DNA for the CDR3 is TGTGCCAGCAGCTCGGGACAGGTGACTGAAGCTTTCTTT. Amino acid sequence: CASSSGQVTEAFF.

This chain joins TRBV3-1 and TRBJ2-1; TRBD2 agrees at 8 bases. J gave up 0 bases and V 0 bases, and 4 bases lay outside the gene matches. CDR1 and CDR2 (germline): LGHDT, YNNKEL (reference sequence). The CDR3 extends over 17 amino acids. The CDR3 sequence: CASSQDPLAGSYNEQFF. CDR3 coding DNA: TGTGCCAGCAGCCAAGATCCCCTAGCGGGCTCCTACAATGAGCAGTTCTTC.

J is TRBJ2-1 and V is TRBV3-1; maybe TRBD2 (5 bases). Germline values: CDR1 LGHDT, CDR2 YNNKEL (reference sequence). Trimming removed 0 bases from V and 7 bases from J, with 10 bases in between. The CDR3 is 14 residues long. The CDR3 is CASSQDWERNEQFF. The CDR3 DNA sequence: TGTGCCAGCAGCCAAGATTGGGAGAGGAATGAGCAGTTCTTC.

This rearrangement joins TRBV5-4 to TRBJ2-2; D perhaps matches TRBD2 (5 bases). Germline loops: CDR1 SGHNT, CDR2 YYREEE (reference sequence). V was cut by 0 bases and J by 9 bases, with 21 bases left in between. CDR3 length: 17 residues. The CDR3 DNA reads TGTGCCAGCAGCTTGGATGTCGGCGAGGGAGTCAACTGGGAGCTGTTTTTT. This encodes CASSLDVGEGVNWELFF.

This clonotype appeared many times. V usage is TRBV2 and J usage is TRBJ2-1; D is unresolved. Germline V gives CDR1 SNHLY, CDR2 FYNNEI. The CDR3 sequence is 16 residues long. Deletions cut 2 bases from V and 7 bases from J, with 18 bases between. As DNA, the CDR3 is TGTGCCAGCAGTGAATTTGGAGTCTACACGCGGAATGAGCAGTTCTTC. It specifies CASSEFGVYTRNEQFF.

This clonotype was observed at least ten times. This sequence joins TRBV7-3 and TRBJ2-2, with 7 bases that match TRBD1. This CDR3 spans 18 amino acids. Per germline, CDR1 SGHTA and CDR2 FQGTGA. V lost 2 bases and J lost 1; bases outside the gene matches: 10. CDR3 in amino acids: CASSLDPPTGMNTGELFF. CDR3 DNA sequence: TGTGCCAGCAGCTTAGACCCCCCGACAGGGATGAACACCGGGGAGCTGTTTTTT. The variable domain in full, with the rest retrieved from reference TRBV7-3 and TRBJ2-2, is GAGVSQTPSNKVTEKGKYVELRCDPISGHTALYWYRQSLGQGPEFLIYFQGTGAADDSGLPNDRFFAVRPEGSVSTLKIQRTERGDSAVYLCASSLDPPTGMNTGELFFGEGSRLTVL.

A few counts support this clonotype. This rearrangement joins TRBV5-1 to TRBJ1-2; D is perhaps TRBD1 (6 bases). The germline V and J ends were trimmed by 4 bases and 5 bases, with 15 bases remaining between them. In germline, CDR1 is SGHRS, CDR2 YFSETQ. This CDR3 is 14 amino acids long. In DNA form, the CDR3 reads TGCGCCAGCAGCCCTTTGGGGGCCGGATATGGCTACACCTTC. It translates to CASSPLGAGYGYTF.

This chain links TRBV3-1 with TRBJ2-1; 7 positions agree with TRBD1. With 4 bases clipped from V and 6 bases from J, the junction kept 12 bases outside the gene matches. The germline gives CDR1 LGHDT, CDR2 YNNKEL (reference sequence). This CDR3 comprises 16 residues. CDR3 in DNA: TGTGCCAGCAGCCGAGGGAGACAGGGAAGTGTCAATGAGCAGTTCTTC. Amino acid sequence: CASSRGRQGSVNEQFF.

This chain connects TRBV19 to TRBJ1-2; 7 bases agree with TRBD1. The length of the CDR3 is 15 residues. V trimming: 3 bases; J trimming: 4 bases; junction bases outside the gene matches: 8. Germline CDR1 and CDR2: LNHDA and SQIVND (reference sequence). The CDR3 coding sequence is TGTGCCAGTAGTATGCGGCGGGACAGCCTCTATGGCTACACCTTC. It is translated as CASSMRRDSLYGYTF.

The chain has TRBV29-1 and TRBJ2-5; TRBD1 is a possible D gene (6 bases). Deletions cut 6 bases from V and 4 bases from J, with 12 bases between. This CDR3 comprises 12 residues. Germline CDR1 reads SQVTM; CDR2 reads ANQGSEA. The CDR3 DNA is TGCAGCGTGAGGACACAGGGAGAGACCCAGTACTTC. Amino acids: CSVRTQGETQYF.

The chain links TRBV9 to TRBJ2-1; the D is unclear. Germline CDR1 and CDR2: SGDLS and YYNGEE. The CDR3 totals 15 residues. Trimming shortened V by 0 bases and J by 8 bases, and 15 bases separated the two germline ends. As DNA, the CDR3 is TGTGCCAGCAGCGTAGAAGCATCTGCCCCCCATGAGCAGTTCTTC. Translation: CASSVEASAPHEQFF.

Ten or more counts support this clonotype. The chain combines TRBV29-1 with TRBJ2-7; 8 bases are a match to TRBD2. The CDR3 extends over 14 amino acids. Germline trimming cut 4 bases from V and 10 bases from J; bases unmatched to any gene: 15. Germline V lookup: CDR1 SQVTM, CDR2 ANQGSEA. Here the CDR3 DNA reads TGCAGCGTTGGCTTATCGGTCGGACTAGCTCCTCAGTACTTC. Translation gives CSVGLSVGLAPQYF.

This clonotype has just a few counts. This sequence joins TRBV27 and TRBJ2-7, with D perhaps TRBD1 or TRBD2 (5 bases each). The length of the CDR3 is 14 residues. Trimming stripped 6 bases from V and 4 bases from J, with 16 bases between. Per germline, CDR1 MNHEY and CDR2 SMNVEV (reference sequence). Here the CDR3 reads CASSPLGERYEQYF. CDR3 coding DNA: TGTGCCAGCAGCCCATTGGGGGAGAGGTACGAGCAGTACTTC.

This clonotype came up many times. The V and J genes are TRBV11-2 and TRBJ2-6; D gene ambiguous. The V gene lost 5 bases and the J gene lost 3 bases, with 26 bases spanning the gap. The length of the CDR3 is 20 residues. In germline, CDR1 is SGHAT, CDR2 FQNNGV. CDR3 DNA sequence: TGTGCCAGCAGCGGACGGTTCTTCGGCAGTACGTCTGGTGGGGCCAACGTCCTGACTTTC. It specifies CASSGRFFGSTSGGANVLTF.

Many counts were recorded for this clonotype. The chain recombines TRBV20-1 with TRBJ2-1; 9 positions match TRBD2. CDR1 DFQATT and CDR2 SNEGSKA come from the germline V gene (reference sequence). J was trimmed by 0 bases and V by 4 bases; bases with no gene match: 1. The CDR3 totals 14 residues. In DNA, the CDR3 is TGCAGTGCTAAGACTAGCGGCTCCTACAATGAGCAGTTCTTC. This gives the protein CSAKTSGSYNEQFF.

The rearrangement joins TRBV5-1 to TRBJ2-2; 9 positions agree with TRBD1. V was pared by 4 bases and J by 7 bases, with 8 bases of the junction left unmatched. Germline V gene data show CDR1 as SGHRS and CDR2 as YFSETQ. CDR3 length: 15 residues. The CDR3, as DNA: TGCGCCAGCAGCCCGACAGGGGGGAATATCGGGGAGCTGTTTTTT. Translating it yields CASSPTGGNIGELFF.

The chain uses TRBV11-3 and TRBJ1-1; D remains unclear. Germline CDR1 and CDR2: SGHNT and YENEEA. The CDR3 extends over 14 amino acids. V gave up 4 bases and J gave up 4 bases, with 13 bases separating them. This CDR3 reads CASSSPPGPTEAFF. CDR3 DNA sequence: TGTGCCAGCAGCTCCCCCCCAGGCCCCACTGAAGCTTTCTTT.

This clonotype was seen a handful of times. This rearrangement joins TRBV20-1 to TRBJ2-3; 11 bases align to TRBD2. Per germline, CDR1 DFQATT and CDR2 SNEGSKA (reference sequence). The CDR3 is made up of 15 amino acids. V was pared by 1 base and J by 2 bases, with 2 bases of the junction left unmatched. CDR3 sequence: CSARGLAGYTDTQYF. The CDR3 DNA is TGCAGTGCTAGAGGACTAGCGGGATACACAGATACGCAGTATTTT.

The J gene is TRBJ2-7, the V gene TRBV20-1; D may be TRBD1 (6 bases). The CDR3 has 15 amino acids. With 0 bases removed from V and 0 bases from J, the gap between germline ends came to 12 bases. From germline, CDR1 is DFQATT and CDR2 SNEGSKA (reference sequence). CDR3 residues: CSARDPGHTSYEQYF. The CDR3 nucleotides read TGCAGTGCTAGAGATCCGGGACACACCTCCTACGAGCAGTACTTC.